This T cell receptor (beta chain) stems from a study of identical twins. CDR1 is LNHNV, CDR2 YYDKDF, per germline (reference sequence). Trimming cost V 2 bases and J 0 bases, with 9 bases left between them. This CDR3 is built from 15 residues. Through template switching, a universal primer site was introduced, and the cDNA contained unique molecular identifiers. TCRdb itself ran the 5' RACE reads through MiXCR, one entry per CDR3 protein. The data show approximately 210,000 distinct CDR3 sequences, less than 10% seen once. This clonotype has a handful of counts. Antigen: not known. Study findings and constraints: Models underestimated how often monozygotic twins shared out-of-frame TCR alpha. It was possible that invariant MAIT and iNKT cells partly confounded the zero-insertion analyses.

The sequencing sample was made of memory (CD45RO+) T cells sorted from blood. The source of this sequence is a woman under 30 in good health. The chain is built from TRBV15 and TRBJ2-3; D remains ambiguous. CDR3 loop: CATSRPATSTDTQYF. The CDR3 DNA reads TGTGCCACCAGCAGACCTGCGACTAGCACAGATACGCAGTATTTT.